The clone carrying this T cell receptor beta chain was seen many times. These data originate in a study of blood T cell repertoires in COVID-19. The overall study: Sample material is recorded as cDNA or gDNA derived from T cells, B-cell-depleted T cells, or PBMCs.

V gave up 5 bases and J gave up 10 bases; unmatched junction bases: 4. The CDR3 covers 13 residues. Germline-derived CDR1 and CDR2 are LNHDA and SQIVND (reference sequence). In the authors' workflow: Using reference gene primer amplification, nucleated cell counts were estimated. Method: immunoSEQ multiplex PCR; TCRdb's copy keeps in-frame clones and lacks some. V, J and clone size were drawn from that table, and D and trimming were deduced from the DNA. The profile shows about 200,000 clones, just under 80% of them singletons. The specimen was peripheral blood. The genes are TRBV19 and TRBJ1-6; TRBD1 agrees at 8 bases. This clonotype was sampled from a woman older than 75 with active or convalescent COVID-19. CDR3 region: CASSPGQDSPLHF. DNA for the CDR3: TGTGCCAGTAGTCCGGGACAGGACTCACCCCTCCACTTT.